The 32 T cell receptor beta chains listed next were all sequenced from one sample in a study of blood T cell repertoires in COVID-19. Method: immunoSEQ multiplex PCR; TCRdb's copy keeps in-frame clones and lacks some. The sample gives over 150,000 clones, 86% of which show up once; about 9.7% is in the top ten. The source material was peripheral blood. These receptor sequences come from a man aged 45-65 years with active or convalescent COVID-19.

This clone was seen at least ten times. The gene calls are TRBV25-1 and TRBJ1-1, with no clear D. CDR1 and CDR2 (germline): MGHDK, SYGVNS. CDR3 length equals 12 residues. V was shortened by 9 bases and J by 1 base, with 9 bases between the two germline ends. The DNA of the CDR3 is TGTGCCAGTAGTTACACGAACACTGAAGCTTTCTTT. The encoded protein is CASSYTNTEAFF.

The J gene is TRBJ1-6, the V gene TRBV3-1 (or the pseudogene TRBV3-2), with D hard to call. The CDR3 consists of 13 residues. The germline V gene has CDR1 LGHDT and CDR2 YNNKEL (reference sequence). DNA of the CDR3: TGTGCACCCCCTCCAGGATTGCTTTCACCCCTCCACTTT. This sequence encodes CAPPPGLLSPLHF.

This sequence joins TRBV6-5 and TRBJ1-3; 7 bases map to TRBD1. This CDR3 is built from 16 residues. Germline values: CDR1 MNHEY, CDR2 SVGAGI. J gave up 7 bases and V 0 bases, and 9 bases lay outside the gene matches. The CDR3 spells CASSYSTGAVGNTIYF. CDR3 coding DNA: TGTGCCAGCAGTTACTCTACAGGGGCCGTAGGGAACACCATATATTTT.

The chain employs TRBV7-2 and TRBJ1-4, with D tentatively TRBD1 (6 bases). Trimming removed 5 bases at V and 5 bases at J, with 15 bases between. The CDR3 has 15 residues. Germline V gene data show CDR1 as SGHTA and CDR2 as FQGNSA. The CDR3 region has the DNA TGTGCCAGCAGCCCCGCCGGGACACCGAATGAAAAACTGTTTTTT. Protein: CASSPAGTPNEKLFF. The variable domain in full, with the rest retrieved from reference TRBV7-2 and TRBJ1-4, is GAGVSQSPSNKVTEKGKDVELRCDPISGHTALYWYRQSLGQGLEFLIYFQGNSAPDKSGLPSDRFSAERTGGSVSTLTIQRTQQEDSAVYLCASSPAGTPNEKLFFGSGTQLSVL.

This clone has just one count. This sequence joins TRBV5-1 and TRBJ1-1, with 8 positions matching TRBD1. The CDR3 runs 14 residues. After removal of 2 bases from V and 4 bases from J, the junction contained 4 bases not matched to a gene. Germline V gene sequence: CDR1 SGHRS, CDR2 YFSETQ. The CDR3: CASSFMTGATEAFF. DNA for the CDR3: TGCGCCAGCAGCTTCATGACAGGGGCCACTGAAGCTTTCTTT.

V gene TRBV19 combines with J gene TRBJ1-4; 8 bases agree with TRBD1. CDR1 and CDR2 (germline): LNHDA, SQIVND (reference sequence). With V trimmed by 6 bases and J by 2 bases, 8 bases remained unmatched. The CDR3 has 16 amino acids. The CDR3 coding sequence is TGTGCCAGTAGAGACAGGGGCATCGGGACTAATGAAAAACTGTTTTTT. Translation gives CASRDRGIGTNEKLFF. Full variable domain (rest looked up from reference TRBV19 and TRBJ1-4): DGGITQSPKYLFRKEGQNVTLSCEQNLNHDAMYWYRQDPGQGLRLIYYSQIVNDFQKGDIAEGYSVSREKKESFPLTVTSAQKNPTAFYLCASRDRGIGTNEKLFFGSGTQLSVL.

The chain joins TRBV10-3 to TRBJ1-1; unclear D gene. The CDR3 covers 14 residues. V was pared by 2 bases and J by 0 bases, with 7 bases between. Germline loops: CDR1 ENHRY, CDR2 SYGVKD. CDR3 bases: TGTGCCATCAGTGAGGGCAACATGAACACTGAAGCTTTCTTT. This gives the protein CAISEGNMNTEAFF.

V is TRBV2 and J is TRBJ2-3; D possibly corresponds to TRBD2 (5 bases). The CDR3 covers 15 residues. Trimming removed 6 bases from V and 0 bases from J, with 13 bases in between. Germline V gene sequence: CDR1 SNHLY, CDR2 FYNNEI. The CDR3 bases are TGTGCCAGCAGCTCGGGCAGGACTAGCACAGATACGCAGTATTTT. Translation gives CASSSGRTSTDTQYF.

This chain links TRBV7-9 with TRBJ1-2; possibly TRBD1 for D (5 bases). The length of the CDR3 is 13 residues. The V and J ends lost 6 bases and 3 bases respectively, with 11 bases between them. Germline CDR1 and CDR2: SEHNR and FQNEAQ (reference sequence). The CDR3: CASSAGKDYGYTF. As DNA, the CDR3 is TGTGCCAGCAGTGCAGGGAAGGACTATGGCTACACCTTC.

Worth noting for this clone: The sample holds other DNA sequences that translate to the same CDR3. The CDR3 sequence: CASSPPGRETQYF. The DNA for the CDR3 is TGTGCCAGCTCACCCCCCGGGAGGGAGACCCAGTACTTC. The gene calls are TRBV28 and TRBJ2-5; 7 bases map to TRBD2. J gave up 5 bases and V 8 bases, and 8 bases lay outside the gene matches. Germline CDR1 reads MDHEN; CDR2 reads SYDVKM. The CDR3 is 13 amino acids. Variable domain in full (rest from reference TRBV28 and TRBJ2-5): DVKVTQSSRYLVKRTGEKVFLECVQDMDHENMFWYRQDPGLGLRLIYFSYDVKMKEKGDIPEGYSVSREKKERFSLILESASTNQTSMYLCASSPPGRETQYFGPGTRLLVL.

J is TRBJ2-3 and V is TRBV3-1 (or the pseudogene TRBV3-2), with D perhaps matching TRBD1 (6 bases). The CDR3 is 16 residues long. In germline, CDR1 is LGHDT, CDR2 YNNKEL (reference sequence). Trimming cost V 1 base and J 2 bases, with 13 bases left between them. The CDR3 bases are TGTGCCAGCAGCCAAGTGGCAGGGGCGCTCACAGATACGCAGTATTTT. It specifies CASSQVAGALTDTQYF.

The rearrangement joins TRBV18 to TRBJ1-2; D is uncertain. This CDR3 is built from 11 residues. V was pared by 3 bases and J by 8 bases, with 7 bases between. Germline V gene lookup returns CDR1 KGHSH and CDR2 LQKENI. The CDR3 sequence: CASSPEEGYTF. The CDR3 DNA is TGTGCCAGCTCACCGGAGGAAGGCTACACCTTC.

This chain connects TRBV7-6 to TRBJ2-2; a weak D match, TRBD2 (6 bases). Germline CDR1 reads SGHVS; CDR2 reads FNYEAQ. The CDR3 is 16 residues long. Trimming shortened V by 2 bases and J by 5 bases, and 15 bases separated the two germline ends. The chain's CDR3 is CASSLNGLLNTGELFF. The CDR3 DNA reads TGTGCCAGCAGCTTAAACGGACTACTAAATACCGGGGAGCTGTTTTTT.

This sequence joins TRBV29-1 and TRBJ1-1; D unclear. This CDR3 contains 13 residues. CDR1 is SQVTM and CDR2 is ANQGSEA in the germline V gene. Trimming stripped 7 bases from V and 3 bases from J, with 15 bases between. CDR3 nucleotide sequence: TGCAGCGCCCAGGAGGCCTACGACACTGAAGCTTTCTTT. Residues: CSAQEAYDTEAFF.

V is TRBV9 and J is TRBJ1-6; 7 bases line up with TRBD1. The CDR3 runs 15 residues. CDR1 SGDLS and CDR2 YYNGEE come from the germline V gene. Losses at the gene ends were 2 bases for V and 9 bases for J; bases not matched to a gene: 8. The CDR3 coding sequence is TGTGCCAGCAGCGTCTGGGACAGTGGAAGTTCACCCCTCCACTTT. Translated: CASSVWDSGSSPLHF.

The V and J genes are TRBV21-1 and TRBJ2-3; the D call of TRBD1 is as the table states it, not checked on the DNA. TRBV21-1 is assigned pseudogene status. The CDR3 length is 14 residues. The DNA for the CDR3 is TGTGCCAGCTGCTGGGACACCAACGGCGATACGCAGTATTTT. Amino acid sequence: CASCWDTNGDTQYF.

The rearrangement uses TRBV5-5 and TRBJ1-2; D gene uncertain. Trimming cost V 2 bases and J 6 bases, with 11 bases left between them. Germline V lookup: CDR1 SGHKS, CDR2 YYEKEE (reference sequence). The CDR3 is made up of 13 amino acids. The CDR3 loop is CASSLGTVNGYTF. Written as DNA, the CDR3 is TGTGCCAGCAGCTTAGGTACAGTTAATGGCTACACCTTC.

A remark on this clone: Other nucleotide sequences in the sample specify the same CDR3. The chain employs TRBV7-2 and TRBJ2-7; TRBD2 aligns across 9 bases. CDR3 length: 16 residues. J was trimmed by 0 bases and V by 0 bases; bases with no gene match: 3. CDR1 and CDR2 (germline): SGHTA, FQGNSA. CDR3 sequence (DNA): TGTGCCAGCAGCTTAGCGCGGGGGGGGAGCTCCTACGAGCAGTACTTC. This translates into CASSLARGGSSYEQYF.

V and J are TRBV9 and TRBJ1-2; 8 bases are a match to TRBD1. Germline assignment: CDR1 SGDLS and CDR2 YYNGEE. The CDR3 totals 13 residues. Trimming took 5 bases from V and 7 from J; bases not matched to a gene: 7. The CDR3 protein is CASRAQGAGGYTF. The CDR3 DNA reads TGTGCCAGCAGAGCCCAGGGGGCGGGTGGCTACACCTTC.

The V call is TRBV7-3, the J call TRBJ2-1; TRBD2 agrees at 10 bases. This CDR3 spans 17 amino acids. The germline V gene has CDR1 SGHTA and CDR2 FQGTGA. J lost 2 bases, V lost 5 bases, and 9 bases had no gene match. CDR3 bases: TGTGCCAGCAGCCGAGGTAGCGGGGGGCCTCCCTACAATGAGCAGTTCTTC. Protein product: CASSRGSGGPPYNEQFF. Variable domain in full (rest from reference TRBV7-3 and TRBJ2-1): GAGVSQTPSNKVTEKGKYVELRCDPISGHTALYWYRQSLGQGPEFLIYFQGTGAADDSGLPNDRFFAVRPEGSVSTLKIQRTERGDSAVYLCASSRGSGGPPYNEQFFGPGTRLTVL.

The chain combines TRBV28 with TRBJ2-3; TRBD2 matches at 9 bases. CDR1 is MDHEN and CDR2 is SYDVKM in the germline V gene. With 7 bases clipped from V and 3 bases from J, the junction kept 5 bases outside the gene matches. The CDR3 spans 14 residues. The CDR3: CASTRAGGTDTQYF. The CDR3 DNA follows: TGTGCCAGCACAAGGGCGGGGGGGACAGATACGCAGTATTTT. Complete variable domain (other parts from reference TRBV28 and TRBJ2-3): DVKVTQSSRYLVKRTGEKVFLECVQDMDHENMFWYRQDPGLGLRLIYFSYDVKMKEKGDIPEGYSVSREKKERFSLILESASTNQTSMYLCASTRAGGTDTQYFGPGTRLTVL.

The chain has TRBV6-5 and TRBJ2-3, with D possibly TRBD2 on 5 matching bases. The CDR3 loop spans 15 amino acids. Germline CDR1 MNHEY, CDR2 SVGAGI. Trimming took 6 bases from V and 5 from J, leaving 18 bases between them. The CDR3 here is CASSRERGSLDTQYF. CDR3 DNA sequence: TGTGCCAGCAGCCGTGAACGGGGAAGCCTAGATACGCAGTATTTT.

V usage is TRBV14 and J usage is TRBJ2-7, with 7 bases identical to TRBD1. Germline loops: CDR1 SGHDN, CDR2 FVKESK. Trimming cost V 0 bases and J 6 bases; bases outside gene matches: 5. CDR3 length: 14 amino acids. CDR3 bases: TGTGCCAGCAGCCAAGATTTGGGACAGATCGAGCAGTACTTC. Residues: CASSQDLGQIEQYF.

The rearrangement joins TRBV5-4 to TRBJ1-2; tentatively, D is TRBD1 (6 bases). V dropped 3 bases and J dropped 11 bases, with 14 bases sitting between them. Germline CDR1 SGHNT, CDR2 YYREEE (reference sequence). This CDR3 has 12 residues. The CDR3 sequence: CASSSMGRGYTF. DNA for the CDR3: TGTGCCAGCAGCTCAATGGGCAGGGGTTACACCTTC.

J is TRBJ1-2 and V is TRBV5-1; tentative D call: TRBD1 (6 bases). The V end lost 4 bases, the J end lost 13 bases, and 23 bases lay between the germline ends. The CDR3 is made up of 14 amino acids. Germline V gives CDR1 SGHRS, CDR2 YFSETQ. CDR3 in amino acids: CASSKNFRDTHRTF. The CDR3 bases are TGCGCCAGCAGCAAGAATTTTAGGGACACCCATCGCACCTTC.

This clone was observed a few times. For the CDR3, the DNA is TGTGCCAGCAGCCTCTCGGGACAGAGTAATTCACCCCTCCACTTT. Residues: CASSLSGQSNSPLHF. The V gene is TRBV7-3, the J gene TRBJ1-6; TRBD1 matches at 7 bases. Germline loops: CDR1 SGHTA, CDR2 FQGTGA. Trimming took 5 bases from V and 6 from J; bases not matched to a gene: 7. This CDR3 region has 15 residues.

The CDR3 here is CASSTRDRATQYF. CDR3 in DNA: TGTGCCAGCAGTACTCGGGACAGGGCTACCCAGTACTTC. The rearrangement links TRBV6-5 to TRBJ2-5, with 9 nucleotides matching TRBD1. V shed 5 bases, J shed 8 bases, and the junction held 6 bases outside the gene matches. Germline values: CDR1 MNHEY, CDR2 SVGAGI. The CDR3 sequence is 13 residues long.

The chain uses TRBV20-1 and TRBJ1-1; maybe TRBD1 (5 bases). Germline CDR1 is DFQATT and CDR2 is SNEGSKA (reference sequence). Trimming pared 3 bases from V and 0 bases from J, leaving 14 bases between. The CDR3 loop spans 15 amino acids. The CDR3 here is CSASNGAGLNTEAFF. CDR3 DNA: TGCAGTGCTAGTAATGGGGCAGGGCTGAACACTGAAGCTTTCTTT.

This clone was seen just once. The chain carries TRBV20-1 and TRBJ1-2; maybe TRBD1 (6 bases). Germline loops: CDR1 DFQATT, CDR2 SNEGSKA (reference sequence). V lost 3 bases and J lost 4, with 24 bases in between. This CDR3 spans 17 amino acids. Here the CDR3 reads CSASLASITGLAYGYTF. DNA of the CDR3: TGCAGTGCTAGTCTGGCTTCCATAACAGGGCTAGCCTATGGCTACACCTTC.

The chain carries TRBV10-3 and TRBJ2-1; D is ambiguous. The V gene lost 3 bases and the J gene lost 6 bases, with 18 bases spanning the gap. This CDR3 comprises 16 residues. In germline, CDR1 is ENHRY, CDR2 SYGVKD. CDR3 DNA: TGTGCCATCAGTGACGCGAGTGGGCAGAATAGCAATGAGCAGTTCTTC. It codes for CAISDASGQNSNEQFF.

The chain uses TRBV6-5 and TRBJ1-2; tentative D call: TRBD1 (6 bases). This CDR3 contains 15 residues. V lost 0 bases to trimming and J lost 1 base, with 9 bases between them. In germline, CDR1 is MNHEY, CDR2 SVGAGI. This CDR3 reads CASSYSRTDNYGYTF. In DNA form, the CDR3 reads TGTGCCAGCAGTTACTCGAGGACAGATAACTATGGCTACACCTTC.

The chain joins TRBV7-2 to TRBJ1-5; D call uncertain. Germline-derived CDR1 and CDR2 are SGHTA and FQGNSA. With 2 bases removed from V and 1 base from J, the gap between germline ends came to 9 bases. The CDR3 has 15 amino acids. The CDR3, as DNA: TGTGCCAGCAGCTTATTCGCTAGCAGCAATCAGCCCCAGCATTTT. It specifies CASSLFASSNQPQHF.